This entry lists 8 T cell receptor beta chains sequenced from one sample in a study of cytomegalovirus exposure and HLA in healthy donors. This PCR relied on a set of 60 Vbeta primers and 13 Jbeta primers. Data came from immunoSEQ multiplex PCR; TCRdb stores just in-frame clones and leaves some out. This sample has about 140,000 clones, with over 60% found just once. Sample: PBMCs. These receptors were collected from a woman aged 40 to 49 in good health and CMV-seronegative.

This clone was found a few times. The chain employs TRBV6-6 and TRBJ1-2; TRBD1 matches 9 bases. The CDR3 covers 15 residues. Germline V gene data show CDR1 as MNHNY and CDR2 as SVGAGI (reference sequence). V gave up 6 bases and J gave up 7 bases; unmatched junction bases: 12. The chain's CDR3 is CASRITHRGLAGYTF. CDR3 nucleotide sequence: TGTGCCAGCAGGATTACACACAGGGGGCTGGCTGGCTACACCTTC.

The chain combines TRBV19 with TRBJ2-3; 7 bases are a match to TRBD2. Germline V gives CDR1 LNHDA, CDR2 SQIVND (reference sequence). This CDR3 is built from 14 residues. With V trimmed by 8 bases and J by 2 bases, 7 bases remained unmatched. CDR3 sequence (DNA): TGTGCCAGTTCTCCGACTAGCATCACAGATACGCAGTATTTT. Amino acids: CASSPTSITDTQYF.

V and J are TRBV7-8 and TRBJ2-5; 13 bases align to TRBD2. This CDR3 region has 15 residues. Germline V gives CDR1 SGHVS, CDR2 FQNEAQ. Germline trimming cut 4 bases from V and 11 bases from J; bases unmatched to any gene: 10. The DNA for the CDR3 is TGTGCCAGCAGCTCCTGGACTAGCGGGAGCTATGAGCAGTACTTC. Translation: CASSSWTSGSYEQYF.

This clone was seen a few times. This chain uses TRBV4-1 with TRBJ2-7, with D tentatively TRBD1 (6 bases). CDR1 and CDR2 (germline): MGHRA, YSYEKL. V lost 3 bases and J 4 bases, leaving 16 bases between the germline ends. The CDR3 runs to 15 residues. CDR3 DNA: TGCGCCAGCAGCCATCAACTGGGCGGACAGTACGAGCAGTACTTC. Translated: CASSHQLGGQYEQYF.

The rearrangement uses TRBV7-6 and TRBJ1-1; D remains ambiguous. The CDR3 has 14 amino acids. V lost 5 bases and J lost 0, with 10 bases in between. CDR1 SGHVS and CDR2 FNYEAQ come from the germline V gene. CDR3 region: CASSPFGMNTEAFF. In DNA form, the CDR3 reads TGTGCCAGCAGCCCTTTCGGTATGAACACTGAAGCTTTCTTT.

This clone was detected a few times. The chain links TRBV6-1 to TRBJ2-7; 10 bases are shared with TRBD1. Losses at the gene ends were 3 bases for V and 5 bases for J; bases not matched to a gene: 7. The CDR3 is 15 amino acids. The germline V gene encodes CDR1 MNHNS and CDR2 SASEGT. DNA of the CDR3: TGTGCCAGCAGTGAGCCCGGGACAGGGGCCCACGAGCAGTACTTC. Protein: CASSEPGTGAHEQYF.

The chain combines TRBV10-3 with TRBJ1-3, with 7 bases fitting TRBD1. CDR3 length: 14 amino acids. The germline CDR1 and CDR2 sequences are ENHRY and SYGVKD. J was trimmed by 2 bases and V by 6 bases; bases with no gene match: 4. The CDR3 nucleotides read TGTGCCATCAGGCCCGACAGGGCTGGAAACACCATATATTTT. The encoded protein is CAIRPDRAGNTIYF.

The chain links TRBV9 to TRBJ2-5; D is perhaps TRBD2 (6 bases). The CDR3 consists of 15 residues. V lost 0 bases and J lost 1, with 10 bases in between. Germline V gene data show CDR1 as SGDLS and CDR2 as YYNGEE. The CDR3 bases are TGTGCCAGCAGCGTAGGAATAGCGGCCCAAGAGACCCAGTACTTC. This gives the protein CASSVGIAAQETQYF.